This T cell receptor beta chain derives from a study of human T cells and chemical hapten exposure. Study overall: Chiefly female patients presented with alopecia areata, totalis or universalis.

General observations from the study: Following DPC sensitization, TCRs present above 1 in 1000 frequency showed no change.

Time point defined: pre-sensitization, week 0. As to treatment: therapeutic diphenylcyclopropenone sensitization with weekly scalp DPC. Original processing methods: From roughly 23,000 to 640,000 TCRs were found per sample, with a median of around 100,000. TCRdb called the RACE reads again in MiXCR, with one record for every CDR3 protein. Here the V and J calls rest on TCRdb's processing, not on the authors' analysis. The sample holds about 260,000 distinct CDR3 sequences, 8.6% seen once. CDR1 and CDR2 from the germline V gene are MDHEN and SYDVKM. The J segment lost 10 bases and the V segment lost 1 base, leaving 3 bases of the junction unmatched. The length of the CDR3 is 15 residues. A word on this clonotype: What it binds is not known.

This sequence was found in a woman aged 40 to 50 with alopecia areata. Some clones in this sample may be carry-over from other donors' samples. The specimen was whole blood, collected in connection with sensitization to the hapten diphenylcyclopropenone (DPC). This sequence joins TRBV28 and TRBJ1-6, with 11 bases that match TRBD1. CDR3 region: CASSLYGTGGSPLHF. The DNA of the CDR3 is TGTGCCAGCAGTTTATACGGGACAGGGGGATCACCCCTCCACTTT.